These 25 T cell receptor beta chains were all obtained from the same sample, sequenced in a study of TIL therapy for anti-PD-1-resistant metastatic lung cancer. The time point is: pre-treatment sample, taken before nivolumab and TIL therapy. The libraries were made with immunoSEQ v3. TCRdb's copy holds only in-frame clones and misses some; the assay was immunoSEQ multiplex PCR. The table has about 60,000 clones, roughly 69% seen once. The sequenced sample was blood, obtained at baseline. All receptors come from a person aged 25 to 80 with non-small cell lung cancer.

This clone was recorded a few times. The genes are TRBV4-2 and TRBJ1-4; D remains unclear. The CDR3 is 16 residues long. Germline values: CDR1 LGHNA, CDR2 YNFKEQ. The ends were cut back, 2 bases at V and 7 bases at J, with 17 bases in the middle. The CDR3 reads CASSQPPGSNGEKLFF. CDR3 bases: TGTGCCAGCAGCCAACCCCCCGGTAGCAATGGTGAAAAACTGTTTTTT.

The chain links TRBV6-6 to TRBJ1-2, with 9 bases that match TRBD1. The V segment lost 5 bases and the J segment 7 bases; nucleotides outside the gene matches: 5. This CDR3 region has 13 residues. CDR1 is MNHNY, CDR2 SVGAGI, per germline (reference sequence). This chain's CDR3 is CASSQGTGLGYTF. The CDR3 DNA reads as TGTGCCAGCAGTCAGGGGACAGGGCTTGGCTACACCTTC.

This clone was detected many times. Here the CDR3 reads CASSSQLLAGEVDEQFF. CDR3 bases: TGTGCCAGCAGCTCCCAATTACTAGCGGGAGAGGTCGATGAGCAGTTCTTC. This chain joins TRBV5-4 and TRBJ2-1, with 11 bases fitting TRBD2. The CDR3 extends over 17 amino acids. CDR1 is SGHNT, CDR2 YYREEE, per germline (reference sequence). The junction had 13 bases not matched to a gene; V was cut back by 3 bases and J by 8 bases.

The CDR3 DNA sequence: TGTGCCAGCAATGACAGGGGGTCTGGCTACACCTTC. This sequence encodes CASNDRGSGYTF. The V gene is TRBV6-1, the J gene TRBJ1-2, with 9 bases lining up with TRBD1. Germline V gene sequence: CDR1 MNHNS, CDR2 SASEGT. With 7 bases clipped from V and 7 bases from J, the junction kept 4 bases outside the gene matches. This CDR3 is built from 12 residues.

The chain links TRBV5-5 to TRBJ2-6; D is unclear. CDR3 length: 16 residues. With 0 bases removed from V and 0 bases from J, the gap between germline ends came to 7 bases. From germline, CDR1 is SGHKS and CDR2 YYEKEE (reference sequence). The CDR3 DNA reads TGTGCCAGCAGCTTGGTTAGGGACTCTGGGGCCAACGTCCTGACTTTC. The encoded protein is CASSLVRDSGANVLTF.

V gene TRBV5-5 combines with J gene TRBJ2-7; tentative D call: TRBD1 (6 bases). Germline CDR1 and CDR2: SGHKS and YYEKEE (reference sequence). V was cut by 4 bases and J by 7 bases, with 18 bases left in between. The CDR3 extends over 14 amino acids. The CDR3 protein is CASSLLTGHWEQYF. CDR3 nucleotide sequence: TGTGCCAGCAGCCTATTGACAGGCCACTGGGAGCAGTACTTC.

This chain joins TRBV10-3 and TRBJ2-1; TRBD1 matches 7 bases. The CDR3 sequence is 15 residues long. The germline gives CDR1 ENHRY, CDR2 SYGVKD. V gave up 3 bases and J gave up 6 bases; unmatched junction bases: 8. DNA for the CDR3: TGTGCCATCAGTGAAGGTAGGACAGGCTCCAATGAGCAGTTCTTC. Its protein is CAISEGRTGSNEQFF.

The chain recombines TRBV29-1 with TRBJ2-3, with 9 bases aligning to TRBD1. The CDR3 totals 14 residues. Per the germline V gene, CDR1 is SQVTM and CDR2 is ANQGSEA. Trimming cost V 5 bases and J 1 base; bases outside gene matches: 4. The CDR3 region is CSVQRDRGTDTQYF. DNA for the CDR3: TGCAGCGTTCAAAGGGACAGGGGCACAGATACGCAGTATTTT.

The chain links TRBV6-6 to TRBJ2-7, with 9 bases fitting TRBD1. Germline V lookup: CDR1 MNHNY, CDR2 SVGAGI (reference sequence). The CDR3 has 13 residues. Losses at the gene ends were 8 bases for V and 3 bases for J; bases not matched to a gene: 5. The CDR3 region is CASRRDRDYEQYF. The CDR3, as DNA: TGTGCCAGCCGCCGGGACAGGGACTACGAGCAGTACTTC.

The chain has TRBV5-1 and TRBJ2-2; possible D gene TRBD2, 5 bases. This CDR3 is 15 amino acids long. Germline-derived CDR1 and CDR2 are SGHRS and YFSETQ. V dropped 7 bases and J dropped 1 base, with 14 bases sitting between them. The CDR3: CASAPGKVNTGELFF. For the CDR3, the DNA is TGCGCCAGCGCCCCCGGGAAGGTGAACACCGGGGAGCTGTTTTTT.

The rearrangement links TRBV5-5 to TRBJ2-5; D not certain. This CDR3 is built from 14 residues. CDR1 and CDR2 from the germline V gene are SGHKS and YYEKEE (reference sequence). V dropped 4 bases and J dropped 2 bases, with 12 bases sitting between them. The CDR3 coding sequence is TGTGCCAGCAGCCTGTGGTTTGGACAAGAGACCCAGTACTTC. Translating gives CASSLWFGQETQYF.

This clone was detected a few times. J is TRBJ1-1 and V is TRBV4-1, with D perhaps TRBD1 (6 bases). Germline lookup yields CDR1 MGHRA and CDR2 YSYEKL. The V and J ends lost 4 bases and 6 bases respectively, with 24 bases between them. The CDR3 is 17 residues long. CDR3 amino acids: CASSPQGRGDLIAEAFF. The CDR3 nucleotides read TGCGCCAGCAGCCCCCAGGGCAGGGGAGATCTAATAGCTGAAGCTTTCTTT.

The gene calls are TRBV7-9 and TRBJ1-1; 7 bases agree with TRBD1. CDR1 is SEHNR, CDR2 FQNEAQ, per germline (reference sequence). V was pared by 4 bases and J by 5 bases, with 10 bases of the junction left unmatched. This CDR3 has 15 amino acids. CDR3 coding DNA: TGTGCCAGCAGCTCCCAAGGGGGCAGGGGTACTGAAGCTTTCTTT. This translates into CASSSQGGRGTEAFF.

The chain links TRBV5-1 to TRBJ2-7; TRBD1 aligns across 8 bases. Germline assignment: CDR1 SGHRS and CDR2 YFSETQ. CDR3 length: 15 amino acids. Unmatched junction bases numbered 4, after V lost 0 bases and J lost 2 bases. CDR3 sequence: CASSLGQGATYEQYF. DNA of the CDR3: TGCGCCAGCAGCTTGGGGCAGGGGGCAACCTACGAGCAGTACTTC. The full variable domain, in which reference TRBV5-1 and TRBJ2-7 provide the parts outside the CDR3, is KAGVTQTPRYLIKTRGQQVTLSCSPISGHRSVSWYQQTPGQGLQFLFEYFSETQRNKGNFPGRFSGRQFSNSRSEMNVSTLELGDSALYLCASSLGQGATYEQYFGPGTRLTVT.

The rearrangement uses TRBV6-6 and TRBJ1-6; a weak D match, TRBD1 (5 bases). The V and J ends lost 5 bases and 9 bases respectively, with 14 bases between them. The CDR3 extends over 14 amino acids. The germline V gene encodes CDR1 MNHNY and CDR2 SVGAGI (reference sequence). CDR3 DNA sequence: TGTGCCAGCAGTCACCGGGGACCAACTTCACCCCTCCACTTT. This translates into CASSHRGPTSPLHF.

The chain combines TRBV28 with TRBJ1-6; D not resolved. V lost 2 bases to trimming and J lost 10 bases, with 15 bases between them. The germline V gene has CDR1 MDHEN and CDR2 SYDVKM. The CDR3 length is 15 residues. CDR3 residues: CASSLEAASDSPLHF. For the CDR3, the DNA is TGTGCCAGCAGTTTAGAGGCAGCGAGTGACTCACCCCTCCACTTT.

V is TRBV5-1 and J is TRBJ2-7, with D perhaps being TRBD1 or TRBD2 (5 bases each). Germline V gene sequence: CDR1 SGHRS, CDR2 YFSETQ. This CDR3 comprises 14 residues. Trimming removed 4 bases at V and 3 bases at J, with 14 bases between. CDR3 region: CASSQTGAHYEQYF. CDR3 in DNA: TGCGCCAGCAGCCAAACCGGGGCCCACTACGAGCAGTACTTC.

The chain carries TRBV6-5 and TRBJ1-2; no definite D call. V shed 3 bases and J shed 6 bases, with 14 bases lying between them. The CDR3 has 14 residues. CDR1 is MNHEY, CDR2 SVGAGI, per germline. For the CDR3, the DNA is TGTGCCAGCAGTTATACGGTTCGGATGGATGGCTACACCTTC. Its protein is CASSYTVRMDGYTF.

The genes are TRBV9 and TRBJ1-3; possibly TRBD1 for D (6 bases). CDR1 and CDR2 (germline): SGDLS, YYNGEE. Trimming shortened V by 4 bases and J by 3 bases, and 11 bases separated the two germline ends. CDR3 length equals 14 residues. For the CDR3, the DNA is TGTGCCAGCAGCTCAGGGGTAAATGGAAACACCATATATTTT. It translates to CASSSGVNGNTIYF. The full variable domain, in which reference TRBV9 and TRBJ1-3 provide the parts outside the CDR3, is DSGVTQTPKHLITATGQRVTLRCSPRSGDLSVYWYQQSLDQGLQFLIQYYNGEERAKGNILERFSAQQFPDLHSELNLSSLELGDSALYFCASSSGVNGNTIYFGEGSWLTVV.

The chain links TRBV5-1 to TRBJ1-1; no definite D call. The V end lost 0 bases, the J end lost 4 bases, and 13 bases lay between the germline ends. Looked up from germline, CDR1 is SGHRS and CDR2 is YFSETQ. The CDR3 is 15 residues long. CDR3 protein: CASSLGGGLGTEAFF. The CDR3 DNA is TGCGCCAGCAGCTTGGGAGGAGGTTTGGGCACTGAAGCTTTCTTT. Looking up the rest from reference TRBV5-1 and TRBJ1-1 gives the full variable domain: KAGVTQTPRYLIKTRGQQVTLSCSPISGHRSVSWYQQTPGQGLQFLFEYFSETQRNKGNFPGRFSGRQFSNSRSEMNVSTLELGDSALYLCASSLGGGLGTEAFFGQGTRLTVV.

This chain uses TRBV4-1 with TRBJ2-3; 11 bases are shared with TRBD2. J gave up 3 bases and V 3 bases, and 5 bases lay outside the gene matches. The CDR3 length is 16 residues. The germline V gene encodes CDR1 MGHRA and CDR2 YSYEKL. The CDR3 coding sequence is TGCGCCAGCAGCCAGATAGCGGGAGGGGGGACAGATACGCAGTATTTT. This translates into CASSQIAGGGTDTQYF.

The chain uses TRBV5-4 and TRBJ2-6, with TRBD1 matching 8 bases. V trimming: 4 bases; J trimming: 4 bases; junction bases outside the gene matches: 7. This CDR3 comprises 16 residues. The germline CDR1 and CDR2 sequences are SGHNT and YYREEE (reference sequence). CDR3 residues: CASSDRQGFGANVLTF. The CDR3 DNA reads as TGTGCCAGCAGCGATAGACAGGGGTTCGGGGCCAACGTCCTGACTTTC.

The V call is TRBV5-4, the J call TRBJ1-6, with TRBD1 matching over 9 bases. Germline assignment: CDR1 SGHNT and CDR2 YYREEE (reference sequence). The CDR3 has 19 amino acids. The ends lost 4 bases at V and 8 bases at J; junction bases unmatched: 19. The CDR3 bases are TGTGCCAGCAGCCAAGGAGTCCCGGGACAGGGAAATTTGGATTCACCCCTCCACTTT. This sequence encodes CASSQGVPGQGNLDSPLHF.

This clone was detected ten times or more. J is TRBJ1-1 and V is TRBV7-9; 8 bases fit TRBD1. V gave up 5 bases and J gave up 6 bases; unmatched junction bases: 5. This CDR3 region has 13 residues. From germline, CDR1 is SEHNR and CDR2 FQNEAQ (reference sequence). CDR3 nucleotide sequence: TGTGCCAGCAGCACCTTACAGGGGGCTGAAGCTTTCTTT. Translating gives CASSTLQGAEAFF. Based on the CDR3 plus reference TRBV7-9 and TRBJ1-1, the full variable domain is DTGVSQNPRHKITKRGQNVTFRCDPISEHNRLYWYRQTLGQGPEFLTYFQNEAQLEKSRLLSDRFSAERPKGSFSTLEIQRTEQGDSAMYLCASSTLQGAEAFFGQGTRLTVV.

The chain joins TRBV9 to TRBJ2-7; 9 bases match TRBD2. The CDR3 consists of 15 residues. J lost 6 bases, V lost 3 bases, and 10 bases had no gene match. Germline V gives CDR1 SGDLS, CDR2 YYNGEE. Written as DNA, the CDR3 is TGTGCCAGCAGCGCGAGGGCTAGCGGGAATCGCGAGCAGTACTTC. It translates to CASSARASGNREQYF.